Listed below are T cell receptor beta chains from one sample, sequenced in a study of CXCR3-negative and CXCR3-positive naive CD8 T cells. TCRdb reprocessed the 5' RACE reads, keeping one entry per CDR3 protein, no DNA. This table lists 50,000 to 65,000 distinct CDR3 sequences. The sample taken for sequencing was memory CD8+ T cells from blood. These receptors all come from a human donor in good health. Some clones in this sample may be carry-over from other donors' samples. CDR3s include the opening cysteine and the closing phenylalanine or tryptophan.

CDR3 length	V gene	J gene	CDR3 protein
12	TRBV2	TRBJ2-7	CARGDRHYEQYF
16	TRBV12-3/TRBV12-4	TRBJ1-5	CASSSLSGTGIQPQHF
18	TRBV5-1	TRBJ2-7	CASSLANRRTSGLDEQYF
14	TRBV7-6	TRBJ2-1	CASSLLGPDNEQFF
14	TRBV24-1	TRBJ2-3	CATSDGRGADTQYF
13	TRBV20-1	TRBJ2-7	CSARPGTGYEQYF
16	TRBV25-1	TRBJ2-5	CASRDYRRSGGETQYF
14	TRBV6-2/TRBV6-3	TRBJ1-4	CASTIKPEGEKLFF
18	TRBV6-2/TRBV6-3	TRBJ2-1	CASSYAASGREIYNEQFF
15	TRBV21-1	TRBJ1-4	CATTTEAQEEEKLFF
11	TRBV2	TRBJ1-2	CASSVGDGYTF
15	TRBV29-1	TRBJ2-1	CSVEETGQPRNEQFF
14	TRBV2	TRBJ2-5	CASSEGQGQETQYF
18	TRBV9	TRBJ1-4	CASSARDSFIATNEKLFF
14	TRBV5-1	TRBJ2-7	CASSPRGQAYEQYF
15	TRBV13	TRBJ2-1	CASSRIAGDYNEQFF
16	TRBV7-2	TRBJ2-3	CASSPWTSGYTDTQYF
13	TRBV6-5	TRBJ2-7	CATSPGVWYEQYF
14	TRBV6-2/TRBV6-3	TRBJ2-6	CASSYSSGANVLTF
14	TRBV5-1	TRBJ2-7	CASSDGHKAYEQYF
15	TRBV7-9	TRBJ2-1	CASSSDRSAANEQFF
13	TRBV7-3	TRBJ1-1	CASSPTVNTEAFF
15	TRBV7-9	TRBJ1-3	CASSKGRSSGNTIYF
14	TRBV10-3	TRBJ2-1	CAILRGLAGGEQFF
13	TRBV20-1	TRBJ2-7	CSVLVDHNYEQYF
13	TRBV27	TRBJ1-1	CASSFAENTEAFF